This T cell receptor beta chain was recovered during a study of cytomegalovirus exposure and HLA in healthy donors. Study information: The approximately 700 first-cohort repertoires shared a platform with the approximately 110 validation repertoires, as reported in a later analysis. Overall study results and limits: The majority of TCR sequences were rare, yet some public TCRs appeared in many donors. The authors enumerated over 150 TCR beta chains as linked to cytomegalovirus.

Profiling relied on immunoSEQ multiplex PCR, and the TCRdb table lists in-frame clones only, not all of them. The data contain over 65,000 clones, 94% of them singletons. With regard to this clone: What it recognizes is unknown.

V shed 4 bases and J 7 bases; nucleotides not matched to a gene: 21. The CDR3 is 19 amino acids. CDR1 and CDR2 from the germline V gene are SGHVS and FNYEAQ. The receptor's source is a woman under 30 in good health and CMV-seropositive. The rearrangement uses TRBV7-6 and TRBJ2-5; 10 bases map to TRBD2. Sequences were obtained from PBMCs. The CDR3 bases are TGTGCCAGCAGCTCCCCCAGCCGGAGCGGGGGGGCCTTTCTTGGGACCCAGTACTTC. The encoded protein is CASSSPSRSGGAFLGTQYF.